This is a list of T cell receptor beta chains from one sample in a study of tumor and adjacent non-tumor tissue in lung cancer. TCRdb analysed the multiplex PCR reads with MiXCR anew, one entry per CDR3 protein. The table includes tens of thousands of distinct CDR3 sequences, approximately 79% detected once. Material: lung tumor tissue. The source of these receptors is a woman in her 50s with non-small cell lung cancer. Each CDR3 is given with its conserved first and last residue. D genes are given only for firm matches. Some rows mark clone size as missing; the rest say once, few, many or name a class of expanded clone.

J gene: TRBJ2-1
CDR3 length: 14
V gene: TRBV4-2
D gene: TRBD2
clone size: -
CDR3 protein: CVCSQVGGLAGGFF
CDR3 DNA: TGTGTCTGCAGCCAAGTCGGAGGACTAGCGGGGGGGTTCTTC

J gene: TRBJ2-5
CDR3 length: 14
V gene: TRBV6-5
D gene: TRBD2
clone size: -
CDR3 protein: CASSQTWAGETQYF
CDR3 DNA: TGTGCCAGCAGCCAAACATGGGCGGGGGAGACACAGTACTTC

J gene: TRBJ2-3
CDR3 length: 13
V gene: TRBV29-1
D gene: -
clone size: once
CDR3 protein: CSSIGSVANTQYF
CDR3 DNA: TGCAGCTCGATAGGGTCCGTCGCAAATACGCAGTATTTT

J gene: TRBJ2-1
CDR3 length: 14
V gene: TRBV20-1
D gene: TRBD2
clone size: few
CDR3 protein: CSTRASGRAGEQFF
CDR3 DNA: TGCAGTACTAGAGCTAGTGGGAGGGCTGGCGAGCAGTTCTTC

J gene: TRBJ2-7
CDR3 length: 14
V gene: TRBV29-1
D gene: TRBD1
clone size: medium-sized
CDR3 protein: CSVGSAGGRYEQYF
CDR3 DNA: TGCAGCGTTGGCTCGGCAGGGGGCCGGTACGAGCAGTACTTC

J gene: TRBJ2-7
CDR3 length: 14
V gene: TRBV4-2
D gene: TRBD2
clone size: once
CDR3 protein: CANSGGAVSHEQYF
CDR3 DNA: TGTGCCAACAGCGGGGGTGCGGTGAGCCACGAGCAGTACTTC

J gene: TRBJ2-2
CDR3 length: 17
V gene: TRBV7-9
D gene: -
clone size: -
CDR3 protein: CASRQLNRDGNTGELFF
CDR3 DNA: TGTGCCAGCAGACAGCTTAACCGGGACGGTAACACCGGGGAGCTGTTTTTT

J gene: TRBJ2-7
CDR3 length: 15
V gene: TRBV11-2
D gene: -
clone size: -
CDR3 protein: CSSSLPGHPYDEQYF
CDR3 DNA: TGTTCCAGCAGCCTCCCGGGGCACCCATACGACGAGCAGTACTTC

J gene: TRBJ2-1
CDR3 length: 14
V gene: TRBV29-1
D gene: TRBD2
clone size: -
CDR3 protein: CNLYSGSPYNEQSF
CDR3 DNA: TGCAACCTTTATAGCGGGAGTCCCTACAATGAGCAGTCCTTC

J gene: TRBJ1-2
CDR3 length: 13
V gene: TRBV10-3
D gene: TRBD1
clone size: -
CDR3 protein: CAITEGQGYAYTF
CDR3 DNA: TGTGCCATCACCGAGGGACAGGGGTATGCCTACACCTTT

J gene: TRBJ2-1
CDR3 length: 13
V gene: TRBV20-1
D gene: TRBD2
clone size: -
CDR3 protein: CSARAHAGAEPFF
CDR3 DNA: TGCAGTGCTCGAGCCCACGCGGGAGCTGAGCCGTTCTTC

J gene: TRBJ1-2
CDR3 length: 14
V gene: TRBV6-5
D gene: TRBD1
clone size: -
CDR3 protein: CACKSNRGNYGYTF
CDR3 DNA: TGTGCCTGCAAGTCGAACAGGGGAAACTATGGCTACACCTTC

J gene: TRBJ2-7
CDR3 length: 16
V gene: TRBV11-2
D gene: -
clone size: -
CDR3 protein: CAGSFGSVAGSYEQYF
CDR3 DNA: TGTGCCGGCAGCTTTGGGTCAGTGGCCGGCTCCTACGAGCAGTACTTC

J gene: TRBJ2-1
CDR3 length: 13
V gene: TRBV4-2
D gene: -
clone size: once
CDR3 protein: CANSQGTVNEQFF
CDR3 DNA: TGTGCCAACAGCCAAGGCACAGTCAATGAGCAGTTCTTC

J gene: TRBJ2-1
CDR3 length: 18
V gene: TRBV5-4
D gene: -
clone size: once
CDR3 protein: CASSLGALVRGPLDEQFF
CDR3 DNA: TGTGCCAGCAGCTTGGGGGCTCTGGTCCGTGGGCCGTTGGATGAACAGTTCTTC

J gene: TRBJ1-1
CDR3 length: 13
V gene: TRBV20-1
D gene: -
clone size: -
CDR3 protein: CSSWKGGNTEAFF
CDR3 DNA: TGCAGTTCCTGGAAGGGCGGGAACACTGAAGCTTTCTTT

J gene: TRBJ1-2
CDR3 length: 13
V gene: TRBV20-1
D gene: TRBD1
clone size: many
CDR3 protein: CSAAQGAGYGYTF
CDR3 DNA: TGCAGTGCCGCACAGGGGGCAGGCTATGGCTACACCTTC

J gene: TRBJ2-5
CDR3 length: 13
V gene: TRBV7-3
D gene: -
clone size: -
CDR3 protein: CASSLVGVETQYF
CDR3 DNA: TGTGCCAGCAGCTTAGTAGGAGTAGAGACCCAATACTTC

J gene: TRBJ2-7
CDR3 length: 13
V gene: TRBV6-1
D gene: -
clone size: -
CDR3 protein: CASSRAGPFQQYF
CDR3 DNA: TGTGCCAGCAGTCGAGCGGGCCCCTTCCAGCAGTACTTC

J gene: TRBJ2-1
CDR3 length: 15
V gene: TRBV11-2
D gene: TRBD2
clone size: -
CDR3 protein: CASSRGLTMSNEQFF
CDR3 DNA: TGTGCCAGTAGCCGGGGACTAACTATGAGCAATGAGCAGTTCTTC

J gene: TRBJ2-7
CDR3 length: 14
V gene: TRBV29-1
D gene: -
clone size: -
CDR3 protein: CSVVLMGVFDEQYF
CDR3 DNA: TGCAGCGTTGTTCTAATGGGAGTTTTCGACGAGCAGTATTTC

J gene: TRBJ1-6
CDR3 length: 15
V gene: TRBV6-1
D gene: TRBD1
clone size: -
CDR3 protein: CASSKQGVYNSPLHF
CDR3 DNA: TGTGCCAGCAGTAAACAGGGGGTGTATAATTCACCCCTCCACTTT

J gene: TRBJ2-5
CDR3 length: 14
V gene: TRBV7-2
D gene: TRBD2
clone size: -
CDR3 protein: CASNSGTSVGNQYF
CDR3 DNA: TGTGCCAGCAACTCCGGGACTAGCGTCGGGAACCAGTACTTC

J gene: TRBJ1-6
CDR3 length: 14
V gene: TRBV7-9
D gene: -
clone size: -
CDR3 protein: CASSPDSGHSPLHF
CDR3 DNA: TGTGCCAGCAGCCCAGACAGTGGGCATTCACCCCTCCACTTT

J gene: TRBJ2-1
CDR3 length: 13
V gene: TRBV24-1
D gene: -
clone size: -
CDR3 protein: CAIRQRNNNEQFF
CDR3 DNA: TGTGCCATCCGACAGCGCAATAACAATGAGCAGTTCTTC

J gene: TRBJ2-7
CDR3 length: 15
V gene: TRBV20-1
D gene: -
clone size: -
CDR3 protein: CSTRDPRGAGYEQYF
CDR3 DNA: TGCAGTACTAGAGATCCCCGGGGTGCGGGTTACGAGCAGTACTTC

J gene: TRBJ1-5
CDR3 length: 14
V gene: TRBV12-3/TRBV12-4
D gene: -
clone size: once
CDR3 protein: CASSFIGGGQPQHF
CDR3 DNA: TGTGCCAGCAGTTTTATAGGGGGGGGCCAGCCTCAGCATTTT

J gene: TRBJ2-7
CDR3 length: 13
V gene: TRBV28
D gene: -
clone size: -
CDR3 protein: CLRASWRSFEQCF
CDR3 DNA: TGTTTACGGGCTAGCTGGAGGAGTTTCGAGCAGTGCTTC

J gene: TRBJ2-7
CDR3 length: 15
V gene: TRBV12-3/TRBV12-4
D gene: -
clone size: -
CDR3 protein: CTSSSSRLGSYEQYF
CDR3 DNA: TGTACCAGCAGTTCATCGAGGCTTGGATCCTACGAGCAGTACTTC

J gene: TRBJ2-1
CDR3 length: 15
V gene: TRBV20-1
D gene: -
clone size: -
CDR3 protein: CSARVTGHGENEQLF
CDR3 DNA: TGCAGTGCTAGAGTCACGGGACATGGGGAAAATGAGCAGTTATTC

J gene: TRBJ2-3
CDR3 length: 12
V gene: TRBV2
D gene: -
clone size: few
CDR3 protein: CASHSREDTQYF
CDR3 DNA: TGTGCCAGCCATAGCCGGGAGGATACGCAGTATTTT

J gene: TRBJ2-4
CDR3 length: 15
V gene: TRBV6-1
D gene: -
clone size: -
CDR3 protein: CVSSEGTGQINIQYF
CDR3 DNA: TGTGTCAGCAGTGAAGGGACTGGACAGATAAACATTCAGTACTTC

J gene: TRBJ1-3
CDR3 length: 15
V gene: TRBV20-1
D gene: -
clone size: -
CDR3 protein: CSASAGAVSGNSIYF
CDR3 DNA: TGCAGTGCTAGCGCAGGGGCTGTGTCCGGAAACAGCATATATTTT

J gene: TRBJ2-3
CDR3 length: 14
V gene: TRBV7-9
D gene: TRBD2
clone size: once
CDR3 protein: CARSAGVGTDTQYF
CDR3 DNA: TGTGCCAGGAGCGCGGGAGTGGGTACAGATACACAGTATTTT

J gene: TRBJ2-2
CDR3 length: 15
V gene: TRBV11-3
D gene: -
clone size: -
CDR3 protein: CASSLTTTNTGELLF
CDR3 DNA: TGTGCCAGCAGCTTGACAACCACGAACACCGGGGAGCTGTTGTTT

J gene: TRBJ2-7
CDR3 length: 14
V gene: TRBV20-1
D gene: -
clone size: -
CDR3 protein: CSALIRVRSYEQYF
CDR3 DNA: TGCAGTGCTCTCATTAGGGTGCGCTCCTACGAGCAATACTTC

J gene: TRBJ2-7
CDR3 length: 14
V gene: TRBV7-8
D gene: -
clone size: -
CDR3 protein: CASSISRQGYEQYF
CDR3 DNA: TGTGCCAGCAGCATCTCGAGACAAGGCTACGAACAGTACTTC